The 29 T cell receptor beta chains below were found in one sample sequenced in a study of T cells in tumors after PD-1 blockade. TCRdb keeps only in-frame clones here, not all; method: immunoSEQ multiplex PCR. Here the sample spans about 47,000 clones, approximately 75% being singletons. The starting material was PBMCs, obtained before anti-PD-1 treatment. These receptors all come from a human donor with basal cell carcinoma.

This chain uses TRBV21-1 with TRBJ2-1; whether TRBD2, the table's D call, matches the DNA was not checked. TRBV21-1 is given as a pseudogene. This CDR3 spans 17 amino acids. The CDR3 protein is CASSEWVGGGQYNEQFF. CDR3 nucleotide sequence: TGTGCCAGCAGCGAATGGGTTGGCGGGGGGCAGTACAATGAGCAGTTCTTC.

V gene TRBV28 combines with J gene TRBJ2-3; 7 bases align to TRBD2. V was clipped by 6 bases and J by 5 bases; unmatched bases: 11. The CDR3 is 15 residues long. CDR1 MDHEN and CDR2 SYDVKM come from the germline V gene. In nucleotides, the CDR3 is TGTGCCAGCAGCCGCCCTTGGGGGAGGGGAGATACGCAGTATTTT. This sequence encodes CASSRPWGRGDTQYF.

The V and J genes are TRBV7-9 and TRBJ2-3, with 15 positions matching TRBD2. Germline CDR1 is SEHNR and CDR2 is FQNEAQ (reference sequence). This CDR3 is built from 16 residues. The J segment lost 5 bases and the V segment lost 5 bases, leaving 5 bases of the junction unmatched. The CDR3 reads CASSLEGLAGGDTQYF. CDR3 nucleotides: TGTGCCAGCAGCCTCGAGGGACTAGCGGGAGGAGATACGCAGTATTTT.

The CDR3 sequence is CASRLEGSNSPLHF. In DNA, the CDR3 is TGTGCCAGCAGGTTGGAGGGTAGCAATTCACCCCTCCACTTT. The chain has TRBV28 and TRBJ1-6; no clear D gene. There are 14 residues in the CDR3. The ends were cut back, 6 bases at V and 7 bases at J, with 13 bases in the middle. CDR1 and CDR2 from the germline V gene are MDHEN and SYDVKM.

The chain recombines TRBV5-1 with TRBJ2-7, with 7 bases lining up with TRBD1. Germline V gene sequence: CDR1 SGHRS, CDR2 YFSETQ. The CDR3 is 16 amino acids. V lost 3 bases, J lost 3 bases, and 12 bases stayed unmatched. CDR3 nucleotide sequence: TGCGCCAGCAGCTCACAAGTTGGACAGGTGGGCTACGAGCAGTACTTC. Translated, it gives CASSSQVGQVGYEQYF.

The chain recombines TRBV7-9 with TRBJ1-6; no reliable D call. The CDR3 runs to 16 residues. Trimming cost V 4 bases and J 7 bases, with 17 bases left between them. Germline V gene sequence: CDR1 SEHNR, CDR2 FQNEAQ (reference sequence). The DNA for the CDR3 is TGTGCCAGCAGCTCTCTAGACGGCGCCCTAAATTCACCCCTCCACTTT. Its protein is CASSSLDGALNSPLHF.

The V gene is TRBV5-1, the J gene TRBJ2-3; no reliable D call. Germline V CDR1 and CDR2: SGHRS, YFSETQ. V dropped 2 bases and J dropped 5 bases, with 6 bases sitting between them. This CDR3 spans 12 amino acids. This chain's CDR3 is CASSFSEDTQYF. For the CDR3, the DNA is TGCGCCAGCAGCTTTTCTGAAGATACGCAGTATTTT.

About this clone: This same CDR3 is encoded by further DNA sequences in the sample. In DNA, the CDR3 is TGTGCCAGCAGTTTGCGGCAGAACTATGGCTACACCTTC. This encodes CASSLRQNYGYTF. V gene TRBV28 combines with J gene TRBJ1-2; no firm D call. The germline V and J ends were trimmed by 3 bases and 2 bases, with 7 bases remaining between them. CDR1 and CDR2 (germline): MDHEN, SYDVKM. This CDR3 has 13 residues.

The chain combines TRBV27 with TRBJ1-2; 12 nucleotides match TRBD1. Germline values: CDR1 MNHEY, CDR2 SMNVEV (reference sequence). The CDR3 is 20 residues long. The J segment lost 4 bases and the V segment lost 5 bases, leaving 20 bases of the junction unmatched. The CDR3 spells CASSPSVVGTGGLRGYGYTF. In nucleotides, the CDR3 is TGTGCCAGCAGTCCGAGCGTGGTCGGGACAGGGGGCTTGAGAGGCTATGGCTACACCTTC.

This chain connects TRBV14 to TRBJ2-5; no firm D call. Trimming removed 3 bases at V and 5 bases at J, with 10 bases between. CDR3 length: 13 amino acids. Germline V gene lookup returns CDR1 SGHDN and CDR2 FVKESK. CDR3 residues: CASSHQYSETQYF. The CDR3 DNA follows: TGTGCCAGCAGCCATCAGTACTCTGAGACCCAGTACTTC.

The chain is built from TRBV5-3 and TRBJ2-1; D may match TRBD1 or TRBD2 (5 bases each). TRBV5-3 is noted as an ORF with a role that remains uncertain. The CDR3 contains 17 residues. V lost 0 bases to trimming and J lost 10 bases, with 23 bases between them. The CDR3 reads CARSLDFQRGKTIEQFF. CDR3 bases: TGTGCCAGAAGCTTGGATTTTCAGAGGGGTAAAACGATCGAGCAGTTCTTC.

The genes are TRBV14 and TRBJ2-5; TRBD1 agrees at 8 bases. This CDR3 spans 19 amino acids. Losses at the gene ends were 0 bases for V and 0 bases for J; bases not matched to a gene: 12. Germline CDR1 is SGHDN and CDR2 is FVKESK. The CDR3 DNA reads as TGTGCCAGCAGCCAAGAGGGGTTTGAGGCAGGGGGCAACCAAGAGACCCAGTACTTC. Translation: CASSQEGFEAGGNQETQYF.

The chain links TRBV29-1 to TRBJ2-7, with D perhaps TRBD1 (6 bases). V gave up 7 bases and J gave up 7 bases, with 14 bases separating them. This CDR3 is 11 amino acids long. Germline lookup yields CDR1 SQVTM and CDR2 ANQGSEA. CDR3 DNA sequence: TGCAGCGCCGGACAGCTGGGGGAGCAGTACTTC. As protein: CSAGQLGEQYF.

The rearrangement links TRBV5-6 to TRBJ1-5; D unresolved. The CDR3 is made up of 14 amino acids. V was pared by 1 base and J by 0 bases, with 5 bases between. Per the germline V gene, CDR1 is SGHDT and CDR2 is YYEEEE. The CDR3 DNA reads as TGTGCCAGCAGCTTGTTGCTTAGCAATCAGCCCCAGCATTTT. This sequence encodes CASSLLLSNQPQHF.

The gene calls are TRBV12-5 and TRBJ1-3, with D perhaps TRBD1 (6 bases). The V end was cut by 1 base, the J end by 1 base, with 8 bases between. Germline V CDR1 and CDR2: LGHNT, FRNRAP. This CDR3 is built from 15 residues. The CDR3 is CASGLGTGSGNTIYF. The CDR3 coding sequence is TGTGCTAGTGGTTTGGGAACAGGGTCTGGAAACACCATATATTTT. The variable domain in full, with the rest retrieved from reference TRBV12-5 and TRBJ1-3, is DARVTQTPRHKVTEMGQEVTMRCQPILGHNTVFWYRQTMMQGLELLAYFRNRAPLDDSGMPKDRFSAEMPDATLATLKIQPSEPRDSAVYFCASGLGTGSGNTIYFGEGSWLTVV.

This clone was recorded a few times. The DNA of the CDR3 is TGTGCCACCAGTGATTCAAGATATGGACAGGGGGCGGTTCAGCCCCAGCATTTT. This gives the protein CATSDSRYGQGAVQPQHF. The chain combines TRBV24-1 with TRBJ1-5, with TRBD1 identical over 11 bases. Trimming cost V 2 bases and J 6 bases; bases outside gene matches: 11. CDR3 length equals 18 residues. Germline values: CDR1 KGHDR, CDR2 SFDVKD.

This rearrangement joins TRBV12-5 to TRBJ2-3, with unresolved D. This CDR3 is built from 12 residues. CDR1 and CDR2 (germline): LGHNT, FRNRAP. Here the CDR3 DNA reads TGTACTTACCCCGGGTCCACAGATACGCAGTATTTT. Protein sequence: CTYPGSTDTQYF.

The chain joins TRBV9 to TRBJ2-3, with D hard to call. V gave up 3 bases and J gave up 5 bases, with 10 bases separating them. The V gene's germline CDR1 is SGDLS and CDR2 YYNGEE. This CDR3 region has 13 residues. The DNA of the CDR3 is TGTGCCAGCAGCGGGCCGGACGGAGATACGCAGTATTTT. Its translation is CASSGPDGDTQYF.

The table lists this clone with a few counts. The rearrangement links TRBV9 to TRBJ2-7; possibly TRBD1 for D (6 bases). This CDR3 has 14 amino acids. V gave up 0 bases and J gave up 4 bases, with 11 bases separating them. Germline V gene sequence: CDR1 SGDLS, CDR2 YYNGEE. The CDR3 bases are TGTGCCAGCAGCGTAGAGGGCAGGGGATACGAGCAGTACTTC. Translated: CASSVEGRGYEQYF.

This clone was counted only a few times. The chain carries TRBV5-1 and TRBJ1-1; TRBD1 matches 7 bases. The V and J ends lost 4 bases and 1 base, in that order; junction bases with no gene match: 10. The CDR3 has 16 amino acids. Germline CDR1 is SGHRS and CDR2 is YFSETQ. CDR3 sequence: CASSPLRQGGNTEAFF. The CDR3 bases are TGCGCCAGCAGCCCCTTAAGACAGGGCGGGAACACTGAAGCTTTCTTT.

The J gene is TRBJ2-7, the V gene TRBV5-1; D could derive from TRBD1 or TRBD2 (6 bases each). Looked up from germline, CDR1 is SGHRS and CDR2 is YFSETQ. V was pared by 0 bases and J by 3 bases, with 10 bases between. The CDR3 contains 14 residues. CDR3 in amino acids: CASSLEGGRYEQYF. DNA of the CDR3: TGCGCCAGCAGCTTGGAGGGGGGTCGCTACGAGCAGTACTTC.

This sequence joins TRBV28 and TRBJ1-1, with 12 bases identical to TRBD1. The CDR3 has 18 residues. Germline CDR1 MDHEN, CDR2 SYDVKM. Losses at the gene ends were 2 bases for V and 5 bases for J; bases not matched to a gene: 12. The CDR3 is CASSLQLGGTGGRTEAFF. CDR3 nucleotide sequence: TGTGCCAGCAGTTTACAACTCGGTGGGACAGGGGGCCGGACTGAAGCTTTCTTT.

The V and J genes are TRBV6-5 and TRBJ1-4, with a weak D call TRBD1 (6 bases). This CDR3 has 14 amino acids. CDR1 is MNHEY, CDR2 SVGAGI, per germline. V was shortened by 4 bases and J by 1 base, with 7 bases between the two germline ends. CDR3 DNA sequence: TGTGCCAGCAGTTCAGGGGTAACTAATGAAAAACTGTTTTTT. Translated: CASSSGVTNEKLFF.

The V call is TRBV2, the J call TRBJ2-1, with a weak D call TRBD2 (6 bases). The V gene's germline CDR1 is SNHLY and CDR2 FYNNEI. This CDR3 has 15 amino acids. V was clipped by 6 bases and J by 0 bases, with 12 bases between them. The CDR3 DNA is TGTGCCAGCAGCTTAGCGGTTGTCTCCTACAATGAGCAGTTCTTC. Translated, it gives CASSLAVVSYNEQFF.

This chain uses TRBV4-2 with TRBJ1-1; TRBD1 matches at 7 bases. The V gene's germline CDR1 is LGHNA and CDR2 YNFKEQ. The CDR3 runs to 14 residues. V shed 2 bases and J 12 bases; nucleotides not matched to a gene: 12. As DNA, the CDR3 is TGTGCCAGCAGCCAACCCCCCGGAGGGACAGCGACTTTCTTT. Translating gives CASSQPPGGTATFF.

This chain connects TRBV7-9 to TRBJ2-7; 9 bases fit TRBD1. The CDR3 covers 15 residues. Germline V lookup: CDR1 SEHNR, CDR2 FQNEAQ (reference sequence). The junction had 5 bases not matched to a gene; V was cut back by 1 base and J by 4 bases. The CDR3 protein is CASSLGGQGGYEQYF. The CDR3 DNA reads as TGTGCCAGCAGCTTAGGGGGACAGGGAGGTTACGAGCAGTACTTC.

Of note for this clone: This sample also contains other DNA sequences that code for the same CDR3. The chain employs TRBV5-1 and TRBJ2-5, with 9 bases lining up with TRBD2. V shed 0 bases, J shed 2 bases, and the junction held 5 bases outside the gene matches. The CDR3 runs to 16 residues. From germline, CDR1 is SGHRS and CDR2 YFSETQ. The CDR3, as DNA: TGCGCCAGCAGCTTGGCCCCGACTAGCGGACAAGAGACCCAGTACTTC. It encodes CASSLAPTSGQETQYF.

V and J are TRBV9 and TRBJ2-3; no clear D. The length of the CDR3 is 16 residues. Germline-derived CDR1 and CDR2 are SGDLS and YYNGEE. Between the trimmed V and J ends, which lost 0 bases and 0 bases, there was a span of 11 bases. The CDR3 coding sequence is TGTGCCAGCAGCGTAGGGTCCAGCGCTAGCACAGATACGCAGTATTTT. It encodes CASSVGSSASTDTQYF.

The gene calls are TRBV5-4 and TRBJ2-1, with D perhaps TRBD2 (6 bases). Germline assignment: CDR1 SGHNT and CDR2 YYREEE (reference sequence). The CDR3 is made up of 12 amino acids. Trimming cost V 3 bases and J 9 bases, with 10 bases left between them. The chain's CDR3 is CASSSVAAEQFF. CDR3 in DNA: TGTGCCAGCAGCTCCGTAGCGGCTGAGCAGTTCTTC.